These 11 T cell receptor beta chains were all obtained from the same sample, sequenced in a study of cytomegalovirus exposure and HLA in healthy donors. The PCR had 60 Vbeta and 13 Jbeta primers. Some clones are missing from TCRdb's copy, which holds only in-frame ones; the method was immunoSEQ multiplex PCR. The sample contains over 120,000 clones, 70% of which appear only once. The sequenced sample was PBMCs. The source is a woman aged 55-70 years in good health and CMV-seropositive.

This chain connects TRBV6-5 to TRBJ2-7; TRBD2 might be the D (6 bases). In germline, CDR1 is MNHEY, CDR2 SVGAGI. The CDR3 consists of 16 residues. The V and J ends lost 0 bases and 0 bases respectively, with 12 bases between them. DNA of the CDR3: TGTGCCAGCAGTTACTCGATCGGGGGTGGCTCCTACGAGCAGTACTTC. Translating it yields CASSYSIGGGSYEQYF.

This clone showed up just a few times. This chain links TRBV19 with TRBJ2-3, with 8 bases that match TRBD2. Germline values: CDR1 LNHDA, CDR2 SQIVND (reference sequence). The CDR3 extends over 16 amino acids. The V and J ends lost 11 bases and 3 bases, in that order; junction bases with no gene match: 16. CDR3 bases: TGTGCCTCGAGAGGAGCGGGAGAGAGGTTGACAGATACGCAGTATTTT. Amino acids: CASRGAGERLTDTQYF.

This clone has just a few counts. The chain employs TRBV7-3 and TRBJ1-1, with TRBD1 matching 8 bases. The CDR3 has 14 amino acids. V trimming: 5 bases; J trimming: 1 base; junction bases outside the gene matches: 3. Germline CDR1 and CDR2: SGHTA and FQGTGA. The CDR3 DNA reads TGTGCCAGCAGCCCCCAGGGGGCGAACACTGAAGCTTTCTTT. It encodes CASSPQGANTEAFF.

As concerns this clone: Other DNA sequences in this specimen translate into the identical CDR3. The chain employs TRBV19 and TRBJ1-1; 9 nucleotides match TRBD1. V was clipped by 3 bases and J by 3 bases; unmatched bases: 2. The CDR3 spans 14 residues. Germline CDR1 and CDR2: LNHDA and SQIVND (reference sequence). CDR3 in DNA: TGTGCCAGTAGTATCCGGACAGGGGACACTGAAGCTTTCTTT. This codes for CASSIRTGDTEAFF.

This clone has just a few counts. CDR3 bases: TGCGCCAGCAGCCTTACAGGGGTTAAAGGGGATGGCTACACCTTC. As protein: CASSLTGVKGDGYTF. The rearrangement uses TRBV5-1 and TRBJ1-2; 7 bases map to TRBD1. Trimming removed 4 bases from V and 6 bases from J; junction bases left unmatched: 12. The CDR3 totals 15 residues. The germline V gene encodes CDR1 SGHRS and CDR2 YFSETQ.

The chain uses TRBV5-1 and TRBJ2-1, with TRBD1 identical over 7 bases. The J segment lost 1 base and the V segment lost 4 bases, leaving 2 bases of the junction unmatched. Germline V lookup: CDR1 SGHRS, CDR2 YFSETQ. This CDR3 has 14 residues. This CDR3 is CASSPGQSYNEQFF. The CDR3 DNA reads as TGCGCCAGCAGCCCGGGACAGTCCTACAATGAGCAGTTCTTC.

This chain joins TRBV7-7 and TRBJ2-2; 8 positions match TRBD1. V lost 5 bases and J lost 0; bases outside the gene matches: 2. The germline CDR1 and CDR2 sequences are SSHAT and FNYEAQ (reference sequence). The CDR3 spans 15 residues. The CDR3 nucleotides are TGTGCCAGCAGCCCGGACAGGGCGAACACCGGGGAGCTGTTTTTT. Its translation: CASSPDRANTGELFF.

This CDR3 is CASGHGQMNSYEQYF. In DNA form, the CDR3 reads TGCGCCAGCGGGCATGGACAGATGAACTCCTACGAGCAGTACTTC. The chain combines TRBV23-1 with TRBJ2-7, with a weak D call TRBD1 (6 bases). TRBV23-1 carries the ORF label, with uncertain function. With 8 bases removed from V and 0 bases from J, the gap between germline ends came to 17 bases. The CDR3 is 15 residues long.

The chain links TRBV30 to TRBJ1-6, with 7 bases identical to TRBD1. Germline V gene data show CDR1 as GTSNPN and CDR2 as SVGIG (reference sequence). CDR3 length equals 11 residues. V shed 5 bases, J shed 18 bases, and the junction held 10 bases outside the gene matches. CDR3 sequence: CAWPPHRGPHF. The CDR3 bases are TGTGCCTGGCCCCCTCACAGGGGACCCCACTTT.

This clone was seen a single time. V is TRBV4-2 and J is TRBJ1-1, with D perhaps matching TRBD1 (5 bases). The V gene lost 6 bases and the J gene lost 1 base, with 18 bases spanning the gap. There are 16 residues in the CDR3. Germline CDR1 and CDR2: LGHNA and YNFKEQ. This CDR3 reads CASSPSFGGGNTEAFF. For the CDR3, the DNA is TGTGCCAGCAGTCCAAGTTTCGGGGGGGGGAACACTGAAGCTTTCTTT.

V and J are TRBV6-1 and TRBJ1-5, with D hard to call. V lost 5 bases, J lost 7 bases, and 9 bases lay in between. This CDR3 has 12 residues. The germline gives CDR1 MNHNS, CDR2 SASEGT. The CDR3 sequence is CASSSVRQPQHF. The CDR3 DNA is TGTGCCAGCAGTTCCGTGCGGCAGCCCCAGCATTTT.